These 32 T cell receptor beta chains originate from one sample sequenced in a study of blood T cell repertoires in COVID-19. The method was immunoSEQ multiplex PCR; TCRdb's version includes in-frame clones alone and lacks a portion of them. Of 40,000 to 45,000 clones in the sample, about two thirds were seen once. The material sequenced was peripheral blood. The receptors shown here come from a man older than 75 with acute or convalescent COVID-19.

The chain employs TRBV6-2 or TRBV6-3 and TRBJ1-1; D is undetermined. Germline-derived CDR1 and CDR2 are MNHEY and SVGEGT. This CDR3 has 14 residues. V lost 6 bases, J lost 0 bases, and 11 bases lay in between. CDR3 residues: CASSHTVVNTEAFF. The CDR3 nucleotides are TGTGCCAGCAGCCACACAGTGGTGAACACTGAAGCTTTCTTT.

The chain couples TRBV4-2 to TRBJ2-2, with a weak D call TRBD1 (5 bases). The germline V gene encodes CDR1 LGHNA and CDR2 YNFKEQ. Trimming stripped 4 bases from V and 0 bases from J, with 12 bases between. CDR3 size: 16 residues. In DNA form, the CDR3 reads TGTGCCAGCAGCCGACCTATAGGGGCGAACACCGGGGAGCTGTTTTTT. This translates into CASSRPIGANTGELFF.

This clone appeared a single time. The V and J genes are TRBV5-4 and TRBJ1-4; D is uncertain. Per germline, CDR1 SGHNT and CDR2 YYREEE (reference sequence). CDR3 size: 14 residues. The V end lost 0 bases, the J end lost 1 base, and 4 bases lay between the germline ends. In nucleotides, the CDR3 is TGTGCCAGCAGCTTGGGGCTAACTAATGAAAAACTGTTTTTT. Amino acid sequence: CASSLGLTNEKLFF.

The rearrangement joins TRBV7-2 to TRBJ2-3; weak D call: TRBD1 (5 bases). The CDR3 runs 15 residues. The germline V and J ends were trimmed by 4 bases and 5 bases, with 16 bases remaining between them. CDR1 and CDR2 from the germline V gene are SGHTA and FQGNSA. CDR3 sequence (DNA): TGTGCCAGCAGCTCACTCCTGGGGCCCGGAGATACGCAGTATTTT. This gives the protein CASSSLLGPGDTQYF.

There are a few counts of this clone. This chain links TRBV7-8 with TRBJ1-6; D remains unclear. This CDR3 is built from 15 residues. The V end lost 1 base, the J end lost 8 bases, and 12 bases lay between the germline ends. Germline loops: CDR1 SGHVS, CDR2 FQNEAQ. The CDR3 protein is CASSLVIGEHSPLHF. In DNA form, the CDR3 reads TGTGCCAGCAGCTTAGTGATAGGAGAACATTCACCCCTCCACTTT.

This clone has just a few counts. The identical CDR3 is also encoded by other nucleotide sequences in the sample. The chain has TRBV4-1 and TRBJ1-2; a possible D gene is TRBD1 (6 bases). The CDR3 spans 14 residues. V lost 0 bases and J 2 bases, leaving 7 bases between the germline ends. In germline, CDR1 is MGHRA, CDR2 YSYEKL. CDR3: CASSQDRGNYGYTF. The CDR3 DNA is TGCGCCAGCAGCCAAGATAGGGGGAACTATGGCTACACCTTC.

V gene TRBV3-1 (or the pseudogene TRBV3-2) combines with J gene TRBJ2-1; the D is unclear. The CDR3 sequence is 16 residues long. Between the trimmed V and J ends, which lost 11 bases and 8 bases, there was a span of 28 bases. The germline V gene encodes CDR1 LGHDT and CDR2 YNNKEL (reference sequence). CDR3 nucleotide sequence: TGTGCCGCAAGCAGAGGTTCTGGAGACCCCCGGGATGAGCAGTTCTTC. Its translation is CAASRGSGDPRDEQFF.

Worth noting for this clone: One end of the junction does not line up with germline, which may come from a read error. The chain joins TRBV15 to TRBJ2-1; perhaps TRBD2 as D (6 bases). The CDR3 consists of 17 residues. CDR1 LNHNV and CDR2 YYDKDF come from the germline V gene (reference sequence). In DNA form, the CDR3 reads TGTGCCACCAGCACGGGTGCGGGACTCCTGTCCTCCAATGAGCAGTTCTTC. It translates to CATSTGAGLLSSNEQFF.

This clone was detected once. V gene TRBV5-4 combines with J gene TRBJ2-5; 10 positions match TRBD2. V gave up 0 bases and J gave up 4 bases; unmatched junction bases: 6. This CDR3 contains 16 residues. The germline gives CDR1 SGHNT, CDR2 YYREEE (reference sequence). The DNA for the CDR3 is TGTGCCAGCAGCTTGGGGCTAGCGGGAGTCAGAGAGACCCAGTACTTC. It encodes CASSLGLAGVRETQYF.

The DNA of the CDR3 is TGTGCCAGCAGCCCGCCGGGACTAGCGGGAGGGCTTCTAATGGGCGGGGAGCTGTTTTTT. Encoded protein: CASSPPGLAGGLLMGGELFF. The chain couples TRBV5-4 to TRBJ2-2; TRBD2 agrees at 16 bases. The junction had 16 bases not matched to a gene; V was cut back by 4 bases and J by 7 bases. Germline V gene data show CDR1 as SGHNT and CDR2 as YYREEE (reference sequence). This CDR3 has 20 residues.

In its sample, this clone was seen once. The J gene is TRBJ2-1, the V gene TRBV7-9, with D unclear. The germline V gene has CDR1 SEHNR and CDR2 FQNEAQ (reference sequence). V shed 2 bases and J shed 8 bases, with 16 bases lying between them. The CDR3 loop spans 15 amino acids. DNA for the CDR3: TGTGCCAGCAGCTTATCCCTAGTGGTTGGCGATGAGCAGTTCTTC. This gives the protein CASSLSLVVGDEQFF.

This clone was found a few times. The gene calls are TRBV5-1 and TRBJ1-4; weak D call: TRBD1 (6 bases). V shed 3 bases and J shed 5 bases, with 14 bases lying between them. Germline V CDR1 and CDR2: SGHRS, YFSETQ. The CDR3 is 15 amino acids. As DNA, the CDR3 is TGCGCCAGCAGCTGGGGGCCGGGCCTCAATGAAAAACTGTTTTTT. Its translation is CASSWGPGLNEKLFF.

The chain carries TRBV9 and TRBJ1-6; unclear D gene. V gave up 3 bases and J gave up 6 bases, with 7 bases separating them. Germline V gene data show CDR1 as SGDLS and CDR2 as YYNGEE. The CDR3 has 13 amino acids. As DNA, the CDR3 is TGTGCCAGCAGCGAGCCCCCTAATTCACCCCTCCACTTT. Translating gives CASSEPPNSPLHF.

The chain's CDR3 is CASRPLQGSSLMNTEAFF. The CDR3 DNA reads TGTGCCAGCAGGCCCTTACAGGGGTCTTCATTAATGAACACTGAAGCTTTCTTT. The chain combines TRBV27 with TRBJ1-1, with 7 bases fitting TRBD1. The CDR3 sequence is 18 residues long. V lost 6 bases to trimming and J lost 0 bases; unmatched junction nucleotides: 16. CDR1 and CDR2 (germline): MNHEY, SMNVEV (reference sequence).

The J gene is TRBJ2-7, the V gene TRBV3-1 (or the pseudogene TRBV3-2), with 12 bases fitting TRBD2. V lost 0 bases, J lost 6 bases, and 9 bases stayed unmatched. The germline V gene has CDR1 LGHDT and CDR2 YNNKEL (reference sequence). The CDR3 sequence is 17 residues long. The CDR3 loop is CASSQDLLAGGPTEQYF. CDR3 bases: TGTGCCAGCAGCCAAGATCTCCTAGCGGGAGGGCCGACCGAGCAGTACTTC.

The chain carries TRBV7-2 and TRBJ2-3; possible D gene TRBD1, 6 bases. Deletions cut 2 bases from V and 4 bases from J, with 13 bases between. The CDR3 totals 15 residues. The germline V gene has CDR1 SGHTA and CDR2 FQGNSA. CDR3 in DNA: TGTGCCAGCAGCTTATATACGACAGGAGCAGATACGCAGTATTTT. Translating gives CASSLYTTGADTQYF.

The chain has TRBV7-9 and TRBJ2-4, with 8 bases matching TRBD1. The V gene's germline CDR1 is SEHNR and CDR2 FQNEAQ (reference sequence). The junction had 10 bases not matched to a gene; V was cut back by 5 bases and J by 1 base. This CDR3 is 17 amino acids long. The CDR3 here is CASSTGGRGRAKNIQYF. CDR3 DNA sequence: TGTGCCAGCAGCACAGGGGGTCGTGGGCGGGCCAAAAACATTCAGTACTTC.

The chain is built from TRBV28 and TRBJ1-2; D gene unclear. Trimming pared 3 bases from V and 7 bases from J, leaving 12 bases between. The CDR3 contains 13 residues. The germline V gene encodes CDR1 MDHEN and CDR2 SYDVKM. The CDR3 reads CASSLGGYGGYTF. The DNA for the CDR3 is TGTGCCAGCAGTTTGGGAGGGTACGGTGGCTACACCTTC.

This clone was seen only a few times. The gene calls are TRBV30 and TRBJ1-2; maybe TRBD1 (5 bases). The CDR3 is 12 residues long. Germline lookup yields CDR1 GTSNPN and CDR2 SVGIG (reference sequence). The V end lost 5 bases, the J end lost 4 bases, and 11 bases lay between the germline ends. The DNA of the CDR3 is TGTGCCTGGGCCCCCGGGGGCTATGGCTACACCTTC. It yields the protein CAWAPGGYGYTF.

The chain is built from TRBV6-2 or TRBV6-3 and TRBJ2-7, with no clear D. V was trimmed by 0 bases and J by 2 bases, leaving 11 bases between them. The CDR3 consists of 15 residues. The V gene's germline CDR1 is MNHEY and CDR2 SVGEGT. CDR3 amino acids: CASSYSGAHTYEQYF. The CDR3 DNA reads TGTGCCAGCAGTTACTCCGGAGCGCATACCTACGAGCAGTACTTC.

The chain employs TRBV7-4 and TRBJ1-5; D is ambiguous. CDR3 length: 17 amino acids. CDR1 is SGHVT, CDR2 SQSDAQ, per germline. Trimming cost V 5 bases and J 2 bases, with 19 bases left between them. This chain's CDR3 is CASSPRSADTCNQPQHF. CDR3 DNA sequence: TGTGCCAGCAGCCCCCGATCGGCAGACACCTGCAATCAGCCCCAGCATTTT.

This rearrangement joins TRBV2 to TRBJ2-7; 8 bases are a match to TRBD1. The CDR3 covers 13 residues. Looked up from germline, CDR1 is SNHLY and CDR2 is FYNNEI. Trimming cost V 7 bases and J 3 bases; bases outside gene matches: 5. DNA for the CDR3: TGTGCCAGCATGCAGGGGGCAGGCTACGAGCAGTACTTC. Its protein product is CASMQGAGYEQYF.

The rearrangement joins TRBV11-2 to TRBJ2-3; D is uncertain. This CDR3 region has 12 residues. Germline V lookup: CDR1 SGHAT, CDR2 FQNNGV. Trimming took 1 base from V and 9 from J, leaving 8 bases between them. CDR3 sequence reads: CASSLGHETQYF. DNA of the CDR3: TGTGCCAGCAGCTTAGGACACGAAACGCAGTATTTT.

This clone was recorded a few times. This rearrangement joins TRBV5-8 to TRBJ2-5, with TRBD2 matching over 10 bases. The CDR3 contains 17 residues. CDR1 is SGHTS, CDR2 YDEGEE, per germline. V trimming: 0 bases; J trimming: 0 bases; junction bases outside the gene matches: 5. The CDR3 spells CASSLALAGANQETQYF. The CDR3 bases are TGTGCCAGCAGCTTGGCGCTAGCGGGGGCGAACCAAGAGACCCAGTACTTC.

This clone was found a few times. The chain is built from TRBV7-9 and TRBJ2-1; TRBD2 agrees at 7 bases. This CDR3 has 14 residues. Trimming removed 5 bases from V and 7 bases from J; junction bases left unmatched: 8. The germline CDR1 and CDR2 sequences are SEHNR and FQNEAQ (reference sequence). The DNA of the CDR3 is TGTGCCAGCAGCCCTAAAGGGGAGGGTAATGAGCAGTTCTTC. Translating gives CASSPKGEGNEQFF.

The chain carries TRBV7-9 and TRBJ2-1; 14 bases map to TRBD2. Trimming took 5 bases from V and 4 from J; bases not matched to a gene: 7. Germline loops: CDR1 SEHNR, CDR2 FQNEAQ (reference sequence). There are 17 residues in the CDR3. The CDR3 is CASSPGLAGALYNEQFF. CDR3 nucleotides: TGTGCCAGCAGCCCGGGACTAGCGGGGGCCCTATACAATGAGCAGTTCTTC. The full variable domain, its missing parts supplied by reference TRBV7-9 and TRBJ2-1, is DTGVSQNPRHKITKRGQNVTFRCDPISEHNRLYWYRQTLGQGPEFLTYFQNEAQLEKSRLLSDRFSAERPKGSFSTLEIQRTEQGDSAMYLCASSPGLAGALYNEQFFGPGTRLTVL.

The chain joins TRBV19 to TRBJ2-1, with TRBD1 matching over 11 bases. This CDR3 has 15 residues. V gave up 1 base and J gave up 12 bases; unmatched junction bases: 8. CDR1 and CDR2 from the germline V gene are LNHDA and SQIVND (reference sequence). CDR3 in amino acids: CASSIGTGGRLRQFF. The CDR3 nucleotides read TGTGCCAGTAGTATAGGGACAGGGGGCCGGCTGCGGCAGTTCTTC. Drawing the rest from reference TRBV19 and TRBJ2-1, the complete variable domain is DGGITQSPKYLFRKEGQNVTLSCEQNLNHDAMYWYRQDPGQGLRLIYYSQIVNDFQKGDIAEGYSVSREKKESFPLTVTSAQKNPTAFYLCASSIGTGGRLRQFFGPGTRLTVL.

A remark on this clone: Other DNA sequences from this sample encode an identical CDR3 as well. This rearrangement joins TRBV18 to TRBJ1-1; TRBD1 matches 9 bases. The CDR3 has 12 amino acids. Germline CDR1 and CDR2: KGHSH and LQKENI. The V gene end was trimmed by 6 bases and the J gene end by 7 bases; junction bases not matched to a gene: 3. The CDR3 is CASSKGQGEAFF. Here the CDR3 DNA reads TGTGCCAGCTCCAAGGGACAGGGTGAAGCTTTCTTT.

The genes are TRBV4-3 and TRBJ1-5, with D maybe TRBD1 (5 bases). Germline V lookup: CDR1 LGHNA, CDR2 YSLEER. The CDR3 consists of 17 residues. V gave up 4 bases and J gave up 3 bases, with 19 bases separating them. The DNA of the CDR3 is TGCGCCAGCAGCCCCTTCCCTGCTTCGGACATCAATCAGCCCCAGCATTTT. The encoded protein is CASSPFPASDINQPQHF.

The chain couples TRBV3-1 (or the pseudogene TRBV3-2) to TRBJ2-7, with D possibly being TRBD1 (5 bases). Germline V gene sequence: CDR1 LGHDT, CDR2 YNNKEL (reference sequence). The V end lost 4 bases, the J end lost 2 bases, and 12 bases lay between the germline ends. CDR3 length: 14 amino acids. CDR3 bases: TGTGCCAGCAGCCCGGAGACAGCAACCTACGAGCAGTACTTC. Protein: CASSPETATYEQYF.

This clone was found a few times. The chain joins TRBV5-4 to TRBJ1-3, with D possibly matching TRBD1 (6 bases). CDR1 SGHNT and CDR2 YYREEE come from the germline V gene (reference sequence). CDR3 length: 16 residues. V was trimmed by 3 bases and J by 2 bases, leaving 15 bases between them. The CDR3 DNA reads TGTGCCAGCAGCTACCAGACAGGCACTACTGGAAACACCATATATTTT. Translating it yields CASSYQTGTTGNTIYF.

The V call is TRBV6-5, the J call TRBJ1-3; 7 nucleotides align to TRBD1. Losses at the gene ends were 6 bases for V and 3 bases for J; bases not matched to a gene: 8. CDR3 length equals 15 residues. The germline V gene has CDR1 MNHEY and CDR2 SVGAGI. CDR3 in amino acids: CASRSDRVGGNTIYF. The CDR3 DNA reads TGTGCCAGCAGATCCGACAGGGTTGGTGGAAACACCATATATTTT.